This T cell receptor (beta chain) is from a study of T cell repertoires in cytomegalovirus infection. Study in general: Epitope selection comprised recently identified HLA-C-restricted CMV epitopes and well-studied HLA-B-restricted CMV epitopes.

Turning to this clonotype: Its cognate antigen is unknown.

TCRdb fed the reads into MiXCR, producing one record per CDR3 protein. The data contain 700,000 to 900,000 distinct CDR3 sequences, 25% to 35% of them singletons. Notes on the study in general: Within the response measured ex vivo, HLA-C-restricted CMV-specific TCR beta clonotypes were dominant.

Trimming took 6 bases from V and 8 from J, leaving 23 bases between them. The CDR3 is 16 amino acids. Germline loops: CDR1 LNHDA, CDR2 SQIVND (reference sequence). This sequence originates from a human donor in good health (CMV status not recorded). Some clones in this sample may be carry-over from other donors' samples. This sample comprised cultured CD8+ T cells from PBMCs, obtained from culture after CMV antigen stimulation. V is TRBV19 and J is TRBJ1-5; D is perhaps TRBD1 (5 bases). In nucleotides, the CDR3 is TGTGCCAGTAGCCTCGGAGTGGGACGCTCCAAGGAGCCCCAGCATTTT. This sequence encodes CASSLGVGRSKEPQHF. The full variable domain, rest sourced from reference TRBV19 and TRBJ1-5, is DGGITQSPKYLFRKEGQNVTLSCEQNLNHDAMYWYRQDPGQGLRLIYYSQIVNDFQKGDIAEGYSVSREKKESFPLTVTSAQKNPTAFYLCASSLGVGRSKEPQHFGDGTRLSIL.